The sequence of this T cell receptor (beta chain) was determined in a study of cytomegalovirus exposure and HLA in healthy donors. Study conclusions and caveats: There were 150 to 200 TCR beta chains listed as cytomegalovirus-associated. Reports indicated that the classifier achieved high specificity and sensitivity in diagnosing cytomegalovirus status. The dataset shows that most TCR sequences were rare, while some public TCRs occurred in many donors.

The V and J ends lost 7 bases and 3 bases, in that order; junction bases with no gene match: 6. This CDR3 has 13 amino acids. Germline CDR1 reads MDHEN; CDR2 reads SYDVKM. The donors belonged to the approximately 130-subject validation cohort, separate from the approximately 700-subject first cohort. The assay was immunoSEQ multiplex PCR, and TCRdb's table has in-frame clones only and misses some. The table has under 200,000 clones, over 85% seen once. Concerning this clone itself: Antigen specificity is unknown.

This receptor was taken from a young woman in good health and CMV-seropositive. V and J are TRBV28 and TRBJ2-7; 7 nucleotides align to TRBD1. The sequenced sample was PBMCs. DNA for the CDR3: TGTGCCAGCAAAAAAGGGGGCGACTACGAGCAGTACTTC. Encoded protein: CASKKGGDYEQYF.